The 19 T cell receptor beta chains reported below all come from one sample, sequenced in a study of lymphopenia after photon versus proton radiotherapy. The table came from immunoSEQ multiplex PCR; TCRdb's copy has only in-frame clones and leaves some out. The sample lists 30,000 to 40,000 clones, 92% seen once, with 15% in the top ten. The specimen comprised peripheral blood, sampled from a patient treated with photon-based radiotherapy. Receptors were obtained from a man between 60 and 75 years old with cholangiocarcinoma.

CDR3 DNA: TGTGCCAGTACAGCGGGGATAGGCAGAAATGAGCAGTTCTTC. The encoded protein is CASTAGIGRNEQFF. V is TRBV19 and J is TRBJ2-1, with 7 bases aligning to TRBD2. After removal of 7 bases from V and 7 bases from J, the junction contained 10 bases not matched to a gene. This CDR3 is built from 14 residues. Germline V gene lookup returns CDR1 LNHDA and CDR2 SQIVND (reference sequence).

The chain uses TRBV28 and TRBJ2-5; TRBD2 aligns across 8 bases. Trimming removed 5 bases from V and 4 bases from J; junction bases left unmatched: 15. The CDR3 has 17 residues. Germline V lookup: CDR1 MDHEN, CDR2 SYDVKM. The CDR3 nucleotides are TGTGCCAGCAGTATAATTCGGGCTAGCGGGCATCGAGAGACCCAGTACTTC. Encoded protein: CASSIIRASGHRETQYF.

This clone was detected once. The CDR3 loop reads CAISELGSSSGNTIYF. The DNA for the CDR3 is TGTGCCATCAGTGAGCTAGGGAGCAGCTCTGGAAACACCATATATTTT. The chain is built from TRBV10-3 and TRBJ1-3; D gene uncertain. CDR1 ENHRY and CDR2 SYGVKD come from the germline V gene. The CDR3 covers 16 residues. V lost 2 bases to trimming and J lost 0 bases, with 11 bases between them.

The gene calls are TRBV5-6 and TRBJ1-2; no definite D call. The CDR3 is 17 amino acids. V shed 4 bases and J shed 3 bases, with 22 bases lying between them. CDR1 and CDR2 from the germline V gene are SGHDT and YYEEEE. This CDR3 is CASSPLDRSQPYYGYTF. In DNA, the CDR3 is TGTGCCAGCAGCCCACTCGACCGATCCCAACCTTACTATGGCTACACCTTC.

This clone was recorded only once. The gene calls are TRBV6-5 and TRBJ2-7; 9 bases align to TRBD1. CDR3 length: 15 residues. With V trimmed by 2 bases and J by 2 bases, 4 bases remained unmatched. The germline gives CDR1 MNHEY, CDR2 SVGAGI. CDR3 amino acids: CASSYQTGGPYEQYF. In nucleotides, the CDR3 is TGTGCCAGCAGTTACCAGACAGGGGGGCCCTACGAGCAGTACTTC.

The J gene is TRBJ1-3, the V gene TRBV9, with TRBD1 identical over 7 bases. V shed 4 bases and J 3 bases; nucleotides not matched to a gene: 10. The CDR3 runs 16 residues. Germline V gene sequence: CDR1 SGDLS, CDR2 YYNGEE. Here the CDR3 DNA reads TGTGCCAGCAGCCCAGTTGTGGGGACAGTTGGAAACACCATATATTTT. It codes for CASSPVVGTVGNTIYF.

V is TRBV4-2 and J is TRBJ2-7, with 8 bases identical to TRBD2. This CDR3 has 16 residues. Trimming cost V 2 bases and J 1 base; bases outside gene matches: 7. Germline V gives CDR1 LGHNA, CDR2 YNFKEQ. This chain's CDR3 is CASSQPAAGGSYEQYF. The CDR3 DNA sequence: TGTGCCAGCAGCCAACCAGCGGCGGGGGGTTCCTACGAGCAGTACTTC.

The J gene is TRBJ2-1, the V gene TRBV5-1; 9 nucleotides align to TRBD2. Per germline, CDR1 SGHRS and CDR2 YFSETQ. The CDR3 spans 17 residues. Germline trimming cut 5 bases from V and 10 bases from J; bases unmatched to any gene: 19. The CDR3 sequence: CASRQFNPGTSMEEQFF. The CDR3 DNA follows: TGCGCCAGCAGACAATTCAACCCAGGGACTAGCATGGAGGAGCAGTTCTTC.

This chain joins TRBV5-1 and TRBJ1-1; D may be TRBD1 (5 bases). CDR3 length: 13 residues. V lost 4 bases and J 6 bases, leaving 13 bases between the germline ends. Germline values: CDR1 SGHRS, CDR2 YFSETQ. CDR3 amino acids: CASSLTQVSEAFF. The DNA for the CDR3 is TGCGCCAGCAGCCTAACACAGGTCTCTGAAGCTTTCTTT.

CDR3 DNA sequence: TGTGCCAGCTCACCACCGATACGGGGGCCTATCTATGGCTACACCTTC. This codes for CASSPPIRGPIYGYTF. The chain joins TRBV18 to TRBJ1-2; D perhaps matches TRBD1 (6 bases). Germline V gives CDR1 KGHSH, CDR2 LQKENI. The CDR3 spans 16 residues. V lost 0 bases to trimming and J lost 4 bases, with 15 bases between them.

This rearrangement joins TRBV19 to TRBJ1-1; D may be TRBD1 (5 bases). Germline V CDR1 and CDR2: LNHDA, SQIVND (reference sequence). V was clipped by 6 bases and J by 2 bases, with 10 bases between them. This CDR3 contains 13 residues. In DNA form, the CDR3 reads TGTGCCAGTAGGGACAACAAAAACACTGAAGCTTTCTTT. It yields the protein CASRDNKNTEAFF.

The chain recombines TRBV18 with TRBJ1-6; perhaps TRBD1 as D (6 bases). Trimming removed 7 bases from V and 6 bases from J, with 10 bases in between. From germline, CDR1 is KGHSH and CDR2 LQKENI. The CDR3 runs to 13 residues. CDR3 protein: CASLRDTNSPLHF. The CDR3 coding sequence is TGTGCCAGCTTACGGGACACTAATTCACCCCTCCACTTT.

The rearrangement joins TRBV19 to TRBJ2-1; perhaps TRBD1 as D (7 bases). The CDR3 is 15 amino acids. The V end lost 5 bases, the J end lost 1 base, and 12 bases lay between the germline ends. Germline V gene data show CDR1 as LNHDA and CDR2 as SQIVND (reference sequence). The CDR3, as DNA: TGTGCCAGTAGTCTCGGGGGACAGTCCTACAATGAGCAGTTCTTC. It translates to CASSLGGQSYNEQFF.

This clone was seen once. This sequence joins TRBV11-3 and TRBJ1-1; D gene ambiguous. The CDR3 is made up of 13 amino acids. The germline gives CDR1 SGHNT, CDR2 YENEEA. V lost 4 bases and J lost 2, with 8 bases in between. The CDR3 loop reads CASSSRTNTEAFF. The CDR3 nucleotides are TGTGCCAGCAGCTCCCGGACCAACACTGAAGCTTTCTTT.

The V and J genes are TRBV7-3 and TRBJ2-7, with 10 bases aligning to TRBD2. Germline CDR1 and CDR2: SGHTA and FQGTGA. The J segment lost 4 bases and the V segment lost 2 bases, leaving 5 bases of the junction unmatched. The CDR3 is 15 amino acids. The CDR3 nucleotides read TGTGCCAGCAGCTTAGTGGCTAGCGGGGGTTACGAGCAGTACTTC. Translating it yields CASSLVASGGYEQYF.

This sequence joins TRBV7-6 and TRBJ2-3, with D perhaps matching TRBD2 (5 bases). Per germline, CDR1 SGHVS and CDR2 FNYEAQ. V was clipped by 3 bases and J by 2 bases, with 12 bases between them. The CDR3 length is 15 residues. The CDR3 DNA reads TGTGCCAGCAGCTTGTGGCGGGCAGCCACAGATACGCAGTATTTT. Translation gives CASSLWRAATDTQYF.

This chain links TRBV5-6 with TRBJ2-7, with 9 nucleotides matching TRBD1. This CDR3 spans 13 amino acids. The V and J ends lost 3 bases and 4 bases, in that order; junction bases with no gene match: 2. The V gene's germline CDR1 is SGHDT and CDR2 YYEEEE. The chain's CDR3 is CASSWDRDYEQYF. CDR3 nucleotide sequence: TGTGCCAGCAGCTGGGACAGGGATTACGAGCAGTACTTC.

Comments on this clone: Within the sample, other DNA sequences also encode this same CDR3. The chain uses TRBV14 and TRBJ1-2, with D maybe TRBD1 (6 bases). The CDR3 extends over 15 amino acids. Germline-derived CDR1 and CDR2 are SGHDN and FVKESK. The germline V and J ends were trimmed by 3 bases and 4 bases, with 15 bases remaining between them. The CDR3 loop is CASSHTGQGSYGYTF. CDR3 sequence (DNA): TGTGCCAGCAGCCACACAGGGCAGGGGAGCTATGGCTACACCTTC.

The chain couples TRBV11-2 to TRBJ2-7, with D unclear. V was cut by 1 base and J by 1 base, with 2 bases left in between. This CDR3 is 12 amino acids long. The germline V gene encodes CDR1 SGHAT and CDR2 FQNNGV. CDR3 DNA sequence: TGTGCCAGCAGCTTAGGTTCCTACGAGCAGTACTTC. Translated, it gives CASSLGSYEQYF.